Listed below are T cell receptor beta chains from one sample, sequenced in a study of OX40 agonist ivuxolimab in advanced cancers. TCRdb keeps only in-frame clones here, not all; method: immunoSEQ multiplex PCR. There are about 75,000 clones in the sample; more than 75% occur only once, and under 0.4% lies in the top ten. This sample comprised CD4+ or CD8+ T cells sorted from blood, obtained in a trial of the OX40 agonist ivuxolimab. The receptors were sampled from an adult with an advanced solid tumor such as melanoma, head and neck, liver or kidney cancer. Each CDR3 is given without its conserved first and last residue.

J gene: TRBJ2-1
V gene: TRBV7-2
CDR3 protein: ASSPLGEQF

J gene: TRBJ2-3
V gene: TRBV7-2
CDR3 protein: ASSSNADTQY

J gene: TRBJ1-1
V gene: TRBV19
CDR3 protein: ASTVLGTTTNTEAF

J gene: TRBJ2-3
V gene: TRBV7-2
CDR3 protein: ASSLGPSTDTQY

J gene: TRBJ1-1
V gene: TRBV18
CDR3 protein: ASSPQTGGNTEAF

J gene: TRBJ1-3
V gene: TRBV10-3
CDR3 protein: AITAGLSGNTIY

J gene: TRBJ1-3
V gene: TRBV4-1
CDR3 protein: ASSPLAGVGGNTIY

J gene: TRBJ2-3
V gene: TRBV19
CDR3 protein: ASSIGWRGRIKVNTQY

J gene: TRBJ1-1
V gene: TRBV15
CDR3 protein: ATSSPGGVNTEAF

J gene: TRBJ1-3
V gene: TRBV7-6
CDR3 protein: ASSFGEGNTIY

J gene: TRBJ2-5
V gene: TRBV15
CDR3 protein: ATSLTVNQETQY

J gene: TRBJ1-2
V gene: TRBV28
CDR3 protein: ASSGPDRGLYGYT

J gene: TRBJ1-2
V gene: TRBV19
CDR3 protein: ASSVTTGAFPMSGYT

J gene: TRBJ1-1
V gene: TRBV7-2
CDR3 protein: ASSYTSGTEAF

J gene: TRBJ2-7
V gene: TRBV11-2
CDR3 protein: ASSPGGVWGRTYEQY

J gene: TRBJ1-2
V gene: TRBV4-3
CDR3 protein: ASTQGEGLGYT

J gene: TRBJ1-1
V gene: TRBV19
CDR3 protein: ASSVQTANTEAF

J gene: TRBJ2-3
V gene: TRBV10-3
CDR3 protein: AIRQGTSTDTQY

J gene: TRBJ2-2
V gene: TRBV15
CDR3 protein: ATSRWGTGELF

J gene: TRBJ2-3
V gene: TRBV7-8
CDR3 protein: ASSLGGGPTDTQY

J gene: TRBJ2-2
V gene: TRBV7-6
CDR3 protein: ASSLALASGELF

J gene: TRBJ2-7
V gene: TRBV2
CDR3 protein: ASSEKPRGSHEQY

J gene: TRBJ2-7
V gene: TRBV7-3
CDR3 protein: ASSGDRGNEQY

J gene: TRBJ2-3
V gene: TRBV5-1
CDR3 protein: ASSLQGYGTDTQY

J gene: TRBJ2-1
V gene: TRBV7-2
CDR3 protein: ASSLATGTYNEQF

J gene: TRBJ2-5
V gene: TRBV7-8
CDR3 protein: ASSLAVRDETQY

J gene: TRBJ2-2
V gene: TRBV30
CDR3 protein: AWQDLGHMNTGELF

J gene: TRBJ2-2
V gene: TRBV5-5
CDR3 protein: ASSFADSSLSGGELF

J gene: TRBJ2-5
V gene: TRBV6-5
CDR3 protein: ASSYGQTQY

J gene: TRBJ1-6
V gene: TRBV7-3
CDR3 protein: ASSLKGNSPLH

J gene: TRBJ2-5
V gene: TRBV7-9
CDR3 protein: ASSLEGGSETQY

J gene: TRBJ1-5
V gene: TRBV6-5
CDR3 protein: ASSYGTAGNQPQH

J gene: TRBJ1-4
V gene: TRBV30
CDR3 protein: AWSVQGERWASEKLF

J gene: TRBJ1-1
V gene: TRBV5-1
CDR3 protein: ASSLWGRNTEAF

J gene: TRBJ2-2
V gene: TRBV27
CDR3 protein: ASRIRTGELF

J gene: TRBJ2-1
V gene: TRBV7-2
CDR3 protein: ASSLVQGGHNEQF

J gene: TRBJ1-2
V gene: TRBV5-1
CDR3 protein: ASSPSFNYGYT

J gene: TRBJ2-7
V gene: TRBV25-1
CDR3 protein: ATSSRTGFEQY

J gene: TRBJ2-7
V gene: TRBV21-1
CDR3 protein: ASSKGGGLLSYEQY

J gene: TRBJ1-5
V gene: TRBV30
CDR3 protein: AWSVRGGNQPQH

J gene: TRBJ1-5
V gene: TRBV2
CDR3 protein: ASSGSWGRGQPQH

J gene: TRBJ2-5
V gene: TRBV7-2
CDR3 protein: ASSFGRGGETQY

J gene: TRBJ2-2
V gene: TRBV28
CDR3 protein: ASSRPSRGPGELF

J gene: TRBJ2-7
V gene: TRBV5-6
CDR3 protein: ASSSEQGKEY

J gene: TRBJ2-2
V gene: TRBV5-1
CDR3 protein: ASSPDVNTGELF